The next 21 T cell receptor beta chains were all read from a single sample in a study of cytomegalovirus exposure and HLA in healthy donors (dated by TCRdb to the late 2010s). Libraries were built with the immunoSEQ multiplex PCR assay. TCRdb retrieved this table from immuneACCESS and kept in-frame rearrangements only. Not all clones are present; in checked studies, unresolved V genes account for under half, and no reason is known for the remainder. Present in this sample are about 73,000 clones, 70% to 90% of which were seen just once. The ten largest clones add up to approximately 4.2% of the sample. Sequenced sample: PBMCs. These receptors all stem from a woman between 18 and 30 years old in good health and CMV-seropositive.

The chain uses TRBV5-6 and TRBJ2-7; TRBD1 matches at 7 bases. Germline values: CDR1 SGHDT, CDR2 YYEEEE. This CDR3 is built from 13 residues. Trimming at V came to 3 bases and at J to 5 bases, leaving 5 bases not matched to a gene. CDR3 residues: CASSWKGADEQYF. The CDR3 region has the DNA TGTGCCAGCAGCTGGAAGGGGGCCGACGAGCAGTACTTC.

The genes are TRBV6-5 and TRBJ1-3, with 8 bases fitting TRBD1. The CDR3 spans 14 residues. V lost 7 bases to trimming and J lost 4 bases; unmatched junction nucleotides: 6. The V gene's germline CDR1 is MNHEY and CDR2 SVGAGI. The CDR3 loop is CASTSGGAGNTIYF. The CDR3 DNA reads TGTGCCAGCACCTCAGGGGGCGCCGGAAACACCATATATTTT.

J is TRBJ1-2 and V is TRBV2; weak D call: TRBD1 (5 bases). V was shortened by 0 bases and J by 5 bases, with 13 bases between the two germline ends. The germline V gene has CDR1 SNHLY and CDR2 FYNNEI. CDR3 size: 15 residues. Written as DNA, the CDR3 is TGTGCCAGCAGTGAAGCGGGGGGAGGAGGGTATGGCTACACCTTC. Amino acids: CASSEAGGGGYGYTF.

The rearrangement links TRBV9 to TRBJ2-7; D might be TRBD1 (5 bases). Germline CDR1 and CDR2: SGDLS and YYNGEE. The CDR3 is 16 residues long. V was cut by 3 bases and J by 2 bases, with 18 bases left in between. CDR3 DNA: TGTGCCAGCAGCGCCCATGGTCGGACACCAACCTACGAGCAGTACTTC. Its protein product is CASSAHGRTPTYEQYF.

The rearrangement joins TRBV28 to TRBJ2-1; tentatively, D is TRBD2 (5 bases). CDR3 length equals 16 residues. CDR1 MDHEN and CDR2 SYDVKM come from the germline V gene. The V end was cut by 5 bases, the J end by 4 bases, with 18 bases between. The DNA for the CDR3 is TGTGCCAGCAGTCGTAATAGCGCCGCGATTTACAATGAGCAGTTCTTC. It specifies CASSRNSAAIYNEQFF.

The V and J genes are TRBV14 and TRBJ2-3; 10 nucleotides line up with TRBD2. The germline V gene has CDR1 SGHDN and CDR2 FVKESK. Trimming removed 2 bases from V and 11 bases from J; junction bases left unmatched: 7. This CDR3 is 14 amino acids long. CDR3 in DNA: TGTGCCAGCAGCCAAAGCTTACTAGCGGGACTGCAGTATTTT. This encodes CASSQSLLAGLQYF.

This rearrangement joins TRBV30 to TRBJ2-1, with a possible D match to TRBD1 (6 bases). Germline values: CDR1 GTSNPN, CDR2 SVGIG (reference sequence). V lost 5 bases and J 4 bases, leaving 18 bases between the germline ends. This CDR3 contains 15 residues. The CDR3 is CAWVYGQTVYNEQFF. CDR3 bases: TGTGCCTGGGTTTATGGACAGACCGTATACAATGAGCAGTTCTTC.

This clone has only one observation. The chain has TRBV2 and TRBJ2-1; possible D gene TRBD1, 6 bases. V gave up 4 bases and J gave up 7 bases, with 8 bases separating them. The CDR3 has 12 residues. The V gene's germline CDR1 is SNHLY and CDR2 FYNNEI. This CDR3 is CASSAQGNEQFF. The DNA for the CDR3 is TGTGCCAGCAGTGCACAGGGTAATGAGCAGTTCTTC.

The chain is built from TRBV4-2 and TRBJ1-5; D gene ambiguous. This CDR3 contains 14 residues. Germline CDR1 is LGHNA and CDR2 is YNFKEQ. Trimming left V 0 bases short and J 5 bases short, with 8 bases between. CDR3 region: CASSQERADQPQHF. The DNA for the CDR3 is TGTGCCAGCAGCCAAGAAAGAGCGGATCAGCCCCAGCATTTT.

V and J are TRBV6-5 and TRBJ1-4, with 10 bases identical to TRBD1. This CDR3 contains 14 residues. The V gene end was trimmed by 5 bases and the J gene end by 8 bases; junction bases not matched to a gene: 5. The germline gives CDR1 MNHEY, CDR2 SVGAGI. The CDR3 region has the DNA TGTGCCAGCAGTCGACAGGGGGCAGGGGAAAAACTGTTTTTT. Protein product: CASSRQGAGEKLFF.

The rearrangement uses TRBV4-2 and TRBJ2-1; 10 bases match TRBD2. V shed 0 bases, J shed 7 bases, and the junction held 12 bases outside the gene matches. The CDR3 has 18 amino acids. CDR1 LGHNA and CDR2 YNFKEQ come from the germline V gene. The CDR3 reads CASSQDKGLAKGGNEQFF. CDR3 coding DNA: TGTGCCAGCAGCCAAGATAAGGGACTAGCGAAGGGTGGGAATGAGCAGTTCTTC.

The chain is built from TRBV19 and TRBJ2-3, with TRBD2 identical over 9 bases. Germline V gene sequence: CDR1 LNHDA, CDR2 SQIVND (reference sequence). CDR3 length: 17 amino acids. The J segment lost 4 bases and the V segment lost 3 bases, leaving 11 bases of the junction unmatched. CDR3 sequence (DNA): TGTGCCAGTAGTATTCCCGGGGTAGCGGGAGACCCAGATACGCAGTATTTT. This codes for CASSIPGVAGDPDTQYF.

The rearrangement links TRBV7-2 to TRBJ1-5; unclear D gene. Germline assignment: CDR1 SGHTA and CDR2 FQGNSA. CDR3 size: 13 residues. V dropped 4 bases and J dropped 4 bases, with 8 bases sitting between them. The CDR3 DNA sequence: TGTGCCAGCAGCTCCTCTTTTAATCAGCCCCAGCATTTT. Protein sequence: CASSSSFNQPQHF.

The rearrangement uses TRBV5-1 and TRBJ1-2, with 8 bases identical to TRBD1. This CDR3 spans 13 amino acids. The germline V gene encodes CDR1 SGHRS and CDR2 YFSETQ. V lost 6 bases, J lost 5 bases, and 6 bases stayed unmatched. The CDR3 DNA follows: TGCGCCAGCACCGCCGGACAGGGATATGGCTACACCTTC. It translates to CASTAGQGYGYTF.

The CDR3 region is CASSRAGQGFEQYF. DNA for the CDR3: TGTGCCAGCAGCCGGGCGGGACAGGGGTTCGAGCAGTACTTC. The chain is built from TRBV14 and TRBJ2-7; 10 bases map to TRBD1. CDR1 SGHDN and CDR2 FVKESK come from the germline V gene. This CDR3 comprises 14 residues. The J segment lost 6 bases and the V segment lost 4 bases, leaving 6 bases of the junction unmatched.

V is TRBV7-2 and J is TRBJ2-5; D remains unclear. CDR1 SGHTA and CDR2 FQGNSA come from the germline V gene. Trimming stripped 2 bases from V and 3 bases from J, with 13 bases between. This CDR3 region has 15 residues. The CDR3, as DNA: TGTGCCAGCAGCTTAAATTTGGGCGCAAAAGAGACCCAGTACTTC. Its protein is CASSLNLGAKETQYF. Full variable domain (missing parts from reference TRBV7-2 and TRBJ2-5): GAGVSQSPSNKVTEKGKDVELRCDPISGHTALYWYRQSLGQGLEFLIYFQGNSAPDKSGLPSDRFSAERTGGSVSTLTIQRTQQEDSAVYLCASSLNLGAKETQYFGPGTRLLVL.

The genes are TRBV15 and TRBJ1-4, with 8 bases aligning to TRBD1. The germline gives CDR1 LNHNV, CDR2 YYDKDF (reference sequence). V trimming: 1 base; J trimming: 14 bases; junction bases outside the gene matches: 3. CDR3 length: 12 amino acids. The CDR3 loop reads CATSRVDRVLFF. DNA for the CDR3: TGTGCCACCAGCAGAGTGGACAGGGTGCTGTTTTTT.

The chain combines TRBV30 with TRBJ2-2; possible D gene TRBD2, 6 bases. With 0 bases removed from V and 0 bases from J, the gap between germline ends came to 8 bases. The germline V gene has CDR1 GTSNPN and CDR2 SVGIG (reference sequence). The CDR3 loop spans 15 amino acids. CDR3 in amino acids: CAWSVGGTNTGELFF. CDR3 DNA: TGTGCCTGGAGTGTCGGAGGGACGAACACCGGGGAGCTGTTTTTT.

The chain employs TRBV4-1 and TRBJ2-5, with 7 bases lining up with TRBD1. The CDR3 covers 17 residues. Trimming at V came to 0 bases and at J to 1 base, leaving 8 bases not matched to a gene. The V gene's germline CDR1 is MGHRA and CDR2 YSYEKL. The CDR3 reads CASSQDFSQGVQETQYF. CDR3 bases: TGCGCCAGCAGCCAAGATTTCAGCCAGGGGGTCCAAGAGACCCAGTACTTC.

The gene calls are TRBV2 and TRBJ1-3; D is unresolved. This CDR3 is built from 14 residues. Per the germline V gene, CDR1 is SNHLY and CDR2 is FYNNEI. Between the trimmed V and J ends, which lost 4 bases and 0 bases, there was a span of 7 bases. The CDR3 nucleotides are TGTGCCAGCAGTGGGGCCTTCTCTGGAAACACCATATATTTT. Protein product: CASSGAFSGNTIYF.

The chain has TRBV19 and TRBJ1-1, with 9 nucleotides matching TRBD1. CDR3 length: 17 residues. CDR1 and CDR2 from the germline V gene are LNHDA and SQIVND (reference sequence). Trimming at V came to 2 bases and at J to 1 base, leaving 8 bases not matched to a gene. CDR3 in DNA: TGTGCCAGTAGTATAAGGTGGGGACAGGGAGGGAACACTGAAGCTTTCTTT. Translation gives CASSIRWGQGGNTEAFF. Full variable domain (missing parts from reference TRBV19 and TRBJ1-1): DGGITQSPKYLFRKEGQNVTLSCEQNLNHDAMYWYRQDPGQGLRLIYYSQIVNDFQKGDIAEGYSVSREKKESFPLTVTSAQKNPTAFYLCASSIRWGQGGNTEAFFGQGTRLTVV.